Reported below is one T cell receptor beta chain. The source of the sample is a study of blood T cell repertoires in COVID-19. Assay: immunoSEQ multiplex PCR; the TCRdb copy retains only in-frame clones and omits some. The table has about 180,000 clones, over 80% seen once. This CDR3 is 16 amino acids long. Per germline, CDR1 LGHNA and CDR2 YNFKEQ. The ends lost 6 bases at V and 0 bases at J; junction bases unmatched: 7. Sequencing used peripheral blood. The clonotype comes from a woman aged 40 to 55 with COVID-19, enrolled during active disease. The chain couples TRBV4-2 to TRBJ2-7; 11 nucleotides match TRBD2. The CDR3 loop is CASSPGGLADSYEQYF. The CDR3 DNA sequence: TGTGCCAGCAGTCCCGGGGGACTAGCGGACTCCTACGAGCAGTACTTC.